The clone carrying this T cell receptor (beta chain) is labeled as medium-sized. Every individual TCR cDNA molecule carried its own unique molecular identifier, which allowed correction of PCR and sequencing errors. TCRdb re-called the 5' RACE reads with MiXCR, one entry per CDR3 protein. Of 5,500 to 8,000 distinct CDR3 sequences listed, about 5.4% are singletons. Stated time point: sample taken at primary tumor resection. Whole RNA, isolated from tumor, nontumor lung or frozen PBMC, was sequenced without prior sorting. This record comes from a study of spatial heterogeneity in lung cancer. This CDR3 contains 14 residues. Between the trimmed V and J ends, which lost 2 bases and 0 bases, there was a span of 10 bases. Per germline, CDR1 DFQATT and CDR2 SNEGSKA (reference sequence).

The chain joins TRBV20-1 to TRBJ1-1; D possibly corresponds to TRBD1 (5 bases). This receptor was identified in a female donor with early-stage non-small cell lung cancer. The sequenced sample was normal lung tissue next to the tumor, obtained at surgery. The CDR3 DNA sequence: TGCAGTGCTAGACGCTGGGGGGTGAACACTGAAGCTTTCTTT. This sequence encodes CSARRWGVNTEAFF.